These 4 T cell receptor beta chains came from one sample sequenced in a study of PD-1 blockade in classical Hodgkin lymphoma. Brentuximab vedotin exposure varied among the patients, all of whom had relapsed after autologous stem cell transplantation. Isolation of CD4+ T cells from thawed PBMCs was performed by magnetic negative selection. The protocol was immunoSEQ multiplex PCR, while the TCRdb copy is restricted to in-frame clones and leaves out a portion. The sample holds about 15,000 clones; around four fifths are singletons and the top ten take 1%. The source material was CD4+ T cells from blood, sampled at baseline. These receptors were taken from a human donor with classical Hodgkin lymphoma.

This rearrangement joins TRBV4-1 to TRBJ1-2, with D perhaps TRBD1 (6 bases). CDR3 length: 17 residues. V was cut by 2 bases and J by 4 bases, with 20 bases left in between. CDR1 and CDR2 (germline): MGHRA, YSYEKL. CDR3 nucleotide sequence: TGCGCCAGCAGCCAAAGTCAGGTGGCATGGACAGTCTATGGCTACACCTTC. The encoded protein is CASSQSQVAWTVYGYTF.

A single count supports this clone. The V call is TRBV7-9, the J call TRBJ1-1, with D possibly being TRBD1 (6 bases). Germline V gives CDR1 SEHNR, CDR2 FQNEAQ (reference sequence). V was clipped by 3 bases and J by 10 bases, with 15 bases between them. CDR3 length: 13 residues. This chain's CDR3 is CASSLRQADGAFF. As DNA, the CDR3 is TGTGCCAGCAGCTTGAGACAGGCCGACGGAGCTTTCTTT.

The rearrangement uses TRBV19 and TRBJ1-4, with a weak D call TRBD1 (6 bases). The CDR3 loop spans 13 amino acids. V was clipped by 3 bases and J by 8 bases, with 10 bases between them. From germline, CDR1 is LNHDA and CDR2 SQIVND (reference sequence). Here the CDR3 DNA reads TGTGCCAGTAGTATTGGGGGCAGAGAAAAACTGTTTTTT. Amino acid sequence: CASSIGGREKLFF.

This clone appeared a single time. The rearrangement joins TRBV11-1 to TRBJ2-3, with TRBD1 matching over 8 bases. The germline V gene encodes CDR1 SGHAT and CDR2 FQDESV (reference sequence). This CDR3 has 18 residues. Trimming cost V 5 bases and J 0 bases; bases outside gene matches: 13. This chain's CDR3 is CASSVTGTGLPSTDTQYF. In DNA form, the CDR3 reads TGTGCCAGCAGCGTAACCGGGACAGGACTTCCTAGCACAGATACGCAGTATTTT.